This passage covers 30 T cell receptor beta chains from one sample sequenced in a study of CD8+ T cells in alopecia areata. Following extraction, RNA underwent reverse transcription to cDNA, which served as the sequencing template. Measured with immunoSEQ multiplex PCR; TCRdb has only the in-frame clones, and not every one. The data contain fewer than 80,000 clones, roughly three fifths of them singletons. The sequencing here drew on CD8+ T cells sorted from blood, taken at week 0. These receptors were collected from a human donor with alopecia areata.

The gene calls are TRBV6-5 and TRBJ1-1; tentative D call: TRBD1 (6 bases). The germline V gene encodes CDR1 MNHEY and CDR2 SVGAGI. Between the trimmed V and J ends, which lost 4 bases and 4 bases, there was a span of 16 bases. The length of the CDR3 is 15 residues. The CDR3 DNA sequence: TGTGCCAGCAGTTTACACAGGGCTCTGGGCACTGAAGCTTTCTTT. Translating gives CASSLHRALGTEAFF.

The J gene is TRBJ2-7, the V gene TRBV27, with 7 bases matching TRBD2. The CDR3 has 13 amino acids. Per germline, CDR1 MNHEY and CDR2 SMNVEV (reference sequence). Trimming removed 8 bases from V and 2 bases from J; junction bases left unmatched: 6. This CDR3 is CASSTGGAYEQYF. The CDR3 DNA is TGTGCCAGCTCCACTGGGGGGGCCTACGAGCAGTACTTC.

The chain employs TRBV29-1 and TRBJ1-2; D call uncertain. Germline V lookup: CDR1 SQVTM, CDR2 ANQGSEA. Between the trimmed V and J ends, which lost 7 bases and 2 bases, there was a span of 17 bases. The CDR3 spans 14 residues. As DNA, the CDR3 is TGCAGCGGCATAGAGACGGGCTCAAACTATGGCTACACCTTC. Its protein is CSGIETGSNYGYTF. The full variable domain, in which reference TRBV29-1 and TRBJ1-2 provide the parts outside the CDR3, is SAVISQKPSRDICQRGTSLTIQCQVDSQVTMMFWYRQQPGQSLTLIATANQGSEATYESGFVIDKFPISRPNLTFSTLTVSNMSPEDSSIYLCSGIETGSNYGYTFGSGTRLTVV.

This chain uses TRBV27 with TRBJ1-2, with D hard to call. Germline V gene lookup returns CDR1 MNHEY and CDR2 SMNVEV (reference sequence). V was trimmed by 2 bases and J by 1 base, leaving 8 bases between them. This CDR3 region has 14 residues. The CDR3: CASSLNGVNYGYTF. The CDR3 coding sequence is TGTGCCAGCAGTTTAAACGGAGTTAACTATGGCTACACCTTC.

This clone was seen only a few times. The genes are TRBV27 and TRBJ2-3; a possible D gene is TRBD1 (5 bases). Germline V CDR1 and CDR2: MNHEY, SMNVEV (reference sequence). The CDR3 sequence is 15 residues long. The germline V and J ends were trimmed by 2 bases and 1 base, with 10 bases remaining between them. This CDR3 is CASSLVQGGTDTQYF. The CDR3 DNA reads as TGTGCCAGCAGTTTAGTGCAGGGCGGCACAGATACGCAGTATTTT.

The V call is TRBV25-1, the J call TRBJ1-1; no clear D gene. Trimming shortened V by 4 bases and J by 0 bases, and 6 bases separated the two germline ends. CDR1 is MGHDK, CDR2 SYGVNS, per germline. The CDR3 has 13 residues. CDR3 amino acids: CASSADVNTEAFF. CDR3 in DNA: TGTGCCAGCAGTGCGGATGTGAACACTGAAGCTTTCTTT.

Worth noting for this clone: The sample holds other DNA sequences that translate to the same CDR3. The chain employs TRBV7-2 and TRBJ2-3; 11 bases match TRBD2. The V and J ends lost 4 bases and 4 bases, in that order; junction bases with no gene match: 4. The germline gives CDR1 SGHTA, CDR2 FQGNSA. CDR3 length: 15 residues. The chain's CDR3 is CASSSLAGAPDTQYF. CDR3 sequence (DNA): TGTGCCAGCAGCTCACTAGCGGGGGCCCCAGATACGCAGTATTTT. The variable domain in full, completed from reference TRBV7-2 and TRBJ2-3, reads GAGVSQSPSNKVTEKGKDVELRCDPISGHTALYWYRQSLGQGLEFLIYFQGNSAPDKSGLPSDRFSAERTGGSVSTLTIQRTQQEDSAVYLCASSSLAGAPDTQYFGPGTRLTVL.

V is TRBV4-3 and J is TRBJ2-2, with a weak D call TRBD1 (6 bases). Trimming pared 1 base from V and 6 bases from J, leaving 12 bases between. The CDR3 is 15 residues long. Germline assignment: CDR1 LGHNA and CDR2 YSLEER. CDR3 DNA sequence: TGCGCCAGCAGCCAAGGAACAGGGTGGGCCGGGGAGCTGTTTTTT. It translates to CASSQGTGWAGELFF.

The chain carries TRBV28 and TRBJ2-5; a weak D match, TRBD2 (6 bases). This CDR3 is 15 amino acids long. Germline CDR1 MDHEN, CDR2 SYDVKM. Trimming pared 11 bases from V and 4 bases from J, leaving 23 bases between. CDR3 sequence reads: CAGSPSYGGGETQYF. For the CDR3, the DNA is TGTGCCGGCTCTCCCTCATACGGGGGAGGAGAGACCCAGTACTTC.

V is TRBV28 and J is TRBJ1-5; no definite D call. Germline values: CDR1 MDHEN, CDR2 SYDVKM. Trimming took off 7 bases at V and 5 bases at J, with 30 bases between the two ends. The CDR3 loop spans 19 amino acids. CDR3 nucleotides: TGTGCCAGCACCCTGGGAATTGAAGTCGGGCTCCGGAATTATCAGCCCCAGCATTTT. Protein sequence: CASTLGIEVGLRNYQPQHF.

This chain uses TRBV7-2 with TRBJ2-4; D is uncertain. CDR1 is SGHTA and CDR2 is FQGNSA in the germline V gene. The CDR3 length is 15 residues. Trimming removed 1 base from V and 0 bases from J, with 7 bases in between. In nucleotides, the CDR3 is TGTGCCAGCAGCTTAGTGAGTCTAGCCAAAAACATTCAGTACTTC. Residues: CASSLVSLAKNIQYF.

This clone was picked up a small number of times. The chain uses TRBV2 and TRBJ1-2, with D uncertain. Trimming shortened V by 6 bases and J by 5 bases, and 7 bases separated the two germline ends. Germline assignment: CDR1 SNHLY and CDR2 FYNNEI. This CDR3 has 11 residues. The CDR3 DNA sequence: TGTGCCAGCAGAGCGGATTATGGCTACACCTTC. Protein product: CASRADYGYTF.

J is TRBJ2-1 and V is TRBV18; weak D call: TRBD2 (6 bases). V was clipped by 2 bases and J by 4 bases, with 15 bases between them. There are 16 residues in the CDR3. Germline CDR1 and CDR2: KGHSH and LQKENI. The CDR3 region has the DNA TGTGCCAGCTCACCAGTTGGGGGGAGTTCGTACAATGAGCAGTTCTTC. Its protein product is CASSPVGGSSYNEQFF.

The gene calls are TRBV2 and TRBJ2-1; maybe TRBD2 (7 bases). This CDR3 is 15 amino acids long. The germline V gene encodes CDR1 SNHLY and CDR2 FYNNEI. The germline V and J ends were trimmed by 2 bases and 5 bases, with 13 bases remaining between them. The CDR3, as DNA: TGTGCCAGCAGTGAAAGAGGGGGGGCCAACAATGAGCAGTTCTTC. It yields the protein CASSERGGANNEQFF.

This chain uses TRBV13 with TRBJ2-2; the match to TRBD1 covers 9 bases. Germline V gives CDR1 PRHDT, CDR2 FYEKMQ (reference sequence). Trimming cost V 4 bases and J 7 bases; bases outside gene matches: 7. There are 15 residues in the CDR3. CDR3 protein: CASSWGQGRVGELFF. As DNA, the CDR3 is TGTGCCAGCAGCTGGGGACAGGGCAGAGTCGGGGAGCTGTTTTTT.

The V call is TRBV29-1, the J call TRBJ2-1; D gene unclear. CDR3 length equals 13 residues. V lost 7 bases, J lost 3 bases, and 13 bases lay in between. The germline gives CDR1 SQVTM, CDR2 ANQGSEA. CDR3 nucleotide sequence: TGCAGCGGGACCGACTCGAACTACAATGAGCAGTTCTTC. Protein sequence: CSGTDSNYNEQFF.

This chain joins TRBV15 and TRBJ2-1; no reliable D call. V was pared by 0 bases and J by 9 bases, with 6 bases between. The germline gives CDR1 LNHNV, CDR2 YYDKDF (reference sequence). This CDR3 has 12 amino acids. In DNA form, the CDR3 reads TGTGCCACCAGCAGAGATTGGAGTGAGCAGTTCTTC. This translates into CATSRDWSEQFF.

The gene calls are TRBV4-1 and TRBJ1-2; D is ambiguous. Germline values: CDR1 MGHRA, CDR2 YSYEKL. CDR3 length: 16 residues. The V end was cut by 1 base, the J end by 8 bases, with 20 bases between. CDR3 coding DNA: TGCGCCAGCAGCCAAGTTGCTTCGGTCGGGATGGAAGGCTACACCTTC. It encodes CASSQVASVGMEGYTF.

The chain couples TRBV27 to TRBJ2-1; TRBD2 is a possible D gene (5 bases). CDR1 and CDR2 (germline): MNHEY, SMNVEV (reference sequence). The CDR3 consists of 13 residues. V lost 1 base and J 7 bases, leaving 8 bases between the germline ends. CDR3 bases: TGTGCCAGCAGTTTATTTCGGGGTAATGAGCAGTTCTTC. Protein sequence: CASSLFRGNEQFF.

The V gene is TRBV7-8, the J gene TRBJ2-1; 9 nucleotides match TRBD2. The CDR3 is made up of 15 amino acids. V was pared by 5 bases and J by 4 bases, with 6 bases of the junction left unmatched. Per germline, CDR1 SGHVS and CDR2 FQNEAQ. This CDR3 reads CASSALAGAYNEQFF. CDR3 bases: TGTGCCAGCAGCGCGTTAGCGGGGGCTTACAATGAGCAGTTCTTC.

J is TRBJ2-1 and V is TRBV30, with a weak D call TRBD2 (6 bases). Germline assignment: CDR1 GTSNPN and CDR2 SVGIG (reference sequence). Trimming cost V 4 bases and J 0 bases, with 7 bases left between them. The CDR3 is 13 residues long. DNA of the CDR3: TGTGCCTGGATGACTAGCTCCTACAATGAGCAGTTCTTC. The encoded protein is CAWMTSSYNEQFF.

The chain links TRBV7-7 to TRBJ2-5, with 11 positions matching TRBD2. The CDR3 has 15 amino acids. CDR1 and CDR2 (germline): SSHAT, FNYEAQ (reference sequence). V lost 3 bases and J lost 5; bases outside the gene matches: 5. This chain's CDR3 is CASSFTSGRFETQYF. CDR3 sequence (DNA): TGTGCCAGCAGCTTTACTAGCGGGAGATTCGAGACCCAGTACTTC.

This chain links TRBV5-1 with TRBJ1-2; D might be TRBD1 (5 bases). V lost 4 bases, J lost 4 bases, and 14 bases lay in between. Germline V gene data show CDR1 as SGHRS and CDR2 as YFSETQ. This CDR3 has 14 amino acids. The CDR3 nucleotides are TGCGCCAGCAGCACTCGGGGGAGGATCTATGGCTACACCTTC. This encodes CASSTRGRIYGYTF.

V usage is TRBV29-1 and J usage is TRBJ2-3; D may be TRBD1 (5 bases). Germline CDR1 SQVTM, CDR2 ANQGSEA. This CDR3 has 13 amino acids. V gave up 6 bases and J gave up 1 base, with 11 bases separating them. As DNA, the CDR3 is TGCAGCGTAGTCCTGGGGCGCACAGATACGCAGTATTTT. Its protein is CSVVLGRTDTQYF.

The gene calls are TRBV7-9 and TRBJ2-3; D is perhaps TRBD1 (6 bases). CDR1 is SEHNR and CDR2 is FQNEAQ in the germline V gene (reference sequence). Trimming took off 5 bases at V and 1 base at J, with 13 bases between the two ends. The CDR3 is 15 amino acids. CDR3 DNA: TGTGCCAGCAGCCTAACAGGGCTGGGCACAGATACGCAGTATTTT. Translating gives CASSLTGLGTDTQYF. The full variable domain, its missing parts supplied by reference TRBV7-9 and TRBJ2-3, is DTGVSQNPRHKITKRGQNVTFRCDPISEHNRLYWYRQTLGQGPEFLTYFQNEAQLEKSRLLSDRFSAERPKGSFSTLEIQRTEQGDSAMYLCASSLTGLGTDTQYFGPGTRLTVL.

The V call is TRBV30, the J call TRBJ2-3, with D unresolved. CDR3 length equals 14 residues. Germline V gene lookup returns CDR1 GTSNPN and CDR2 SVGIG (reference sequence). Trimming removed 5 bases at V and 3 bases at J, with 15 bases between. The DNA for the CDR3 is TGTGCCTGGGTGGCTTTCGCGCGGACAGATACGCAGTATTTT. Amino acids: CAWVAFARTDTQYF.

V and J are TRBV5-1 and TRBJ2-5; 10 positions match TRBD1. The J segment lost 2 bases and the V segment lost 3 bases, leaving 1 base of the junction unmatched. CDR1 and CDR2 from the germline V gene are SGHRS and YFSETQ. The CDR3 runs to 14 residues. CDR3 DNA sequence: TGCGCCAGCAGCTGGGGACAGGGGCAAGAGACCCAGTACTTC. Protein product: CASSWGQGQETQYF. The full variable domain, completed using reference TRBV5-1 and TRBJ2-5, is KAGVTQTPRYLIKTRGQQVTLSCSPISGHRSVSWYQQTPGQGLQFLFEYFSETQRNKGNFPGRFSGRQFSNSRSEMNVSTLELGDSALYLCASSWGQGQETQYFGPGTRLLVL.

The rearrangement links TRBV5-6 to TRBJ2-5; D unclear. This CDR3 is built from 13 residues. Germline CDR1 and CDR2: SGHDT and YYEEEE. V was clipped by 2 bases and J by 1 base, with 6 bases between them. The CDR3 region has the DNA TGTGCCAGCAGCTTTTGGATCCAAGAGACCCAGTACTTC. Translated: CASSFWIQETQYF. Looking up the rest from reference TRBV5-6 and TRBJ2-5 gives the full variable domain: DAGVTQSPTHLIKTRGQQVTLRCSPKSGHDTVSWYQQALGQGPQFIFQYYEEEERQRGNFPDRFSGHQFPNYSSELNVNALLLGDSALYLCASSFWIQETQYFGPGTRLLVL.

The chain uses TRBV10-3 and TRBJ2-6; D is unclear. Per the germline V gene, CDR1 is ENHRY and CDR2 is SYGVKD. This CDR3 is built from 16 residues. Deletions cut 3 bases from V and 0 bases from J, with 9 bases between. DNA for the CDR3: TGTGCCATCAGTGATTGGGCGCCCTCTGGGGCCAACGTCCTGACTTTC. Protein product: CAISDWAPSGANVLTF.

This clone was detected only a few times. This sequence joins TRBV27 and TRBJ2-7; D remains ambiguous. In germline, CDR1 is MNHEY, CDR2 SMNVEV (reference sequence). The V end lost 3 bases, the J end lost 4 bases, and 10 bases lay between the germline ends. This CDR3 is built from 13 residues. In DNA, the CDR3 is TGTGCCAGCAGTTTGGGGTCCGGTTACGAGCAGTACTTC. It yields the protein CASSLGSGYEQYF.